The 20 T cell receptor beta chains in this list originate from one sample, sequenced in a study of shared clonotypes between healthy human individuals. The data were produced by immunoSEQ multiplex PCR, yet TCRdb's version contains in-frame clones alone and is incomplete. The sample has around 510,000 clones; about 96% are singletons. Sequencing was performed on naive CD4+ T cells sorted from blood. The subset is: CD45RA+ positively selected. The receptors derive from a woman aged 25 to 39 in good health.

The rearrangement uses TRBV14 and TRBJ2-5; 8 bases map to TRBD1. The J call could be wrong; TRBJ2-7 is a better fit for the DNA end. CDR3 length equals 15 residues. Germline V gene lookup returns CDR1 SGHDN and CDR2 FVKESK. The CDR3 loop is CASSQEARGLDEQYF. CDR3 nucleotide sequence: TGTGCCAGCAGCCAAGAGGCCAGGGGGCTTGACGAGCAGTACTTC.

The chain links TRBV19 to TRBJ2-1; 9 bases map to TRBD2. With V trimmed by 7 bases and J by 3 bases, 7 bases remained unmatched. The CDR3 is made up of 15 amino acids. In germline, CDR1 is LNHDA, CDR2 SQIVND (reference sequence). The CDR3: CASTGAGGIYNEQFF. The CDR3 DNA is TGTGCCAGTACCGGAGCGGGAGGCATCTACAATGAGCAGTTCTTC.

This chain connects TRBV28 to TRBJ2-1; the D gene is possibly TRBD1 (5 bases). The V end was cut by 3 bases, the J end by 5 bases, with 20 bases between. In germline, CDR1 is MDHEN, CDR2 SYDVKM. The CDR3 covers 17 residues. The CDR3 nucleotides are TGTGCCAGCAGTTTCCGGCCAAGCTGGGGCCCGGACAATGAGCAGTTCTTC. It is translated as CASSFRPSWGPDNEQFF. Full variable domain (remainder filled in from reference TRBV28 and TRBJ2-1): DVKVTQSSRYLVKRTGEKVFLECVQDMDHENMFWYRQDPGLGLRLIYFSYDVKMKEKGDIPEGYSVSREKKERFSLILESASTNQTSMYLCASSFRPSWGPDNEQFFGPGTRLTVL.

The CDR3 DNA follows: TGTGCCAGCAGCGTAGTAACAGGAAACTATGGCTACACCTTC. Protein product: CASSVVTGNYGYTF. V is TRBV9 and J is TRBJ1-2, with D perhaps matching TRBD1 (5 bases). The CDR3 totals 14 residues. V lost 0 bases to trimming and J lost 2 bases, with 8 bases between them. Per the germline V gene, CDR1 is SGDLS and CDR2 is YYNGEE.

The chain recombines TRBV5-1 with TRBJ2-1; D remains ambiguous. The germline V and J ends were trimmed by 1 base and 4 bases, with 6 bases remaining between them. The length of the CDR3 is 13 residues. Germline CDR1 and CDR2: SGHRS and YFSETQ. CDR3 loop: CASSLRDYNEQFF. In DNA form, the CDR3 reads TGCGCCAGCAGCTTGAGGGATTACAATGAGCAGTTCTTC.

CDR3 sequence reads: CSVGSGKTETQYF. The CDR3 nucleotides are TGCAGCGTTGGGAGCGGGAAGACCGAGACCCAGTACTTC. This chain joins TRBV29-1 and TRBJ2-5, with TRBD2 identical over 7 bases. The germline gives CDR1 SQVTM, CDR2 ANQGSEA. Trimming at V came to 4 bases and at J to 5 bases, leaving 7 bases not matched to a gene. CDR3 size: 13 residues.

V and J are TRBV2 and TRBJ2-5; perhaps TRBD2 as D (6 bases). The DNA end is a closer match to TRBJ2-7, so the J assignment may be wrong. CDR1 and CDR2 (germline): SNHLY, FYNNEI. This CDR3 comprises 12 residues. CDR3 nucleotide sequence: TGTGCCAGCAGGCGGGGCTCCTACGAGCAGTACTTC. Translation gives CASRRGSYEQYF.

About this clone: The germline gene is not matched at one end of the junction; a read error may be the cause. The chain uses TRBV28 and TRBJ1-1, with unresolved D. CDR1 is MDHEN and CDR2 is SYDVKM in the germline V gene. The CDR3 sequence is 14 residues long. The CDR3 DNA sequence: TGTGCCACCAGTCTTATTGACCAGAACACTGAAGCTTTCTTT. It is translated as CATSLIDQNTEAFF.

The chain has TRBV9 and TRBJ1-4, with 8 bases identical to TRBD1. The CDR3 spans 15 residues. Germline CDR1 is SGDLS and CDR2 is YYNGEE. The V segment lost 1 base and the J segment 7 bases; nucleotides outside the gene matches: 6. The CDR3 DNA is TGTGCCAGCAGCGTACAGGGGGCGCAGGGTGAAAAACTGTTTTTT. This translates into CASSVQGAQGEKLFF. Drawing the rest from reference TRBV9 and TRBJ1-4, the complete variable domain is DSGVTQTPKHLITATGQRVTLRCSPRSGDLSVYWYQQSLDQGLQFLIQYYNGEERAKGNILERFSAQQFPDLHSELNLSSLELGDSALYFCASSVQGAQGEKLFFGSGTQLSVL.

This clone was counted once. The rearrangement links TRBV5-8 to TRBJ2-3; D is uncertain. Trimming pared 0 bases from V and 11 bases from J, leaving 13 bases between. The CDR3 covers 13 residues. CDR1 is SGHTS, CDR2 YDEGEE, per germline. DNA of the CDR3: TGTGCCAGCAGCTTGGCTGGGCAACTCTGGCAGTATTTT. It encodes CASSLAGQLWQYF.

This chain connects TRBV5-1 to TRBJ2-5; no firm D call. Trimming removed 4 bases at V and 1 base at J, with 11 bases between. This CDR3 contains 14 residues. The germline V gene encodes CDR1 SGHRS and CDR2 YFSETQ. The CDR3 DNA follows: TGCGCCAGCAGCAACGGAGTTACCCAAGAGACCCAGTACTTC. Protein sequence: CASSNGVTQETQYF.

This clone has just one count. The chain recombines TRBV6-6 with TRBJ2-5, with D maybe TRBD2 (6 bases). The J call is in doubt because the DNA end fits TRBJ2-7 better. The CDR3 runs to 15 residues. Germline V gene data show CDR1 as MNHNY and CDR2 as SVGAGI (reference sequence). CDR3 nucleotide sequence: TGTGCCAGCACCGATAGAGGGACTGCCTCCTACGAGCAGTACTTC. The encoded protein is CASTDRGTASYEQYF.

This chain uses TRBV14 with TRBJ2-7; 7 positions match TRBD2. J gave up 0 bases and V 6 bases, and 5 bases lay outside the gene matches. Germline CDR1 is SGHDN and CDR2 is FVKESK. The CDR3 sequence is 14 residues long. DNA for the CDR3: TGTGCCAGCAGTCCTCAGCGGGACTCCTACGAGCAGTACTTC. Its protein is CASSPQRDSYEQYF.

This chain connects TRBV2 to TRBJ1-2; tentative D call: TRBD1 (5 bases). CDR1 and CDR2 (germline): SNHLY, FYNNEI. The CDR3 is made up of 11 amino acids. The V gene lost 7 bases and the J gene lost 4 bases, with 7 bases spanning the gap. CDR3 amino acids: CASTGGYGYTF. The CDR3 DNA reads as TGTGCCAGCACTGGGGGCTATGGCTACACCTTC.

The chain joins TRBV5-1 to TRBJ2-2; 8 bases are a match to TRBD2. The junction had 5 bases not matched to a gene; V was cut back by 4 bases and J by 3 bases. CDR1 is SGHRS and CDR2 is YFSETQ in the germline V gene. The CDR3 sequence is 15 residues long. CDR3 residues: CASSAAGVDTGELFF. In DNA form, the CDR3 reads TGCGCCAGCAGCGCAGCGGGAGTGGACACCGGGGAGCTGTTTTTT.

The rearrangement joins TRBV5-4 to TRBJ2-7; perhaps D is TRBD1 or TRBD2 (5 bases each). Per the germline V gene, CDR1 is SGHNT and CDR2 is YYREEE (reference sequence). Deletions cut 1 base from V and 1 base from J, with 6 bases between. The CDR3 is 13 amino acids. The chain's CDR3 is CASSLWGSYEQYF. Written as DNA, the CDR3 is TGTGCCAGCAGCTTGTGGGGGTCCTACGAGCAGTACTTC.

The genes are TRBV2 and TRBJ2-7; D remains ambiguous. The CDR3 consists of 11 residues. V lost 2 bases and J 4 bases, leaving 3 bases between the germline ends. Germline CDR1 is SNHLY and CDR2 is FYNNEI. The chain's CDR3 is CASSEMYEQYF. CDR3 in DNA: TGTGCCAGCAGTGAAATGTACGAGCAGTACTTC.

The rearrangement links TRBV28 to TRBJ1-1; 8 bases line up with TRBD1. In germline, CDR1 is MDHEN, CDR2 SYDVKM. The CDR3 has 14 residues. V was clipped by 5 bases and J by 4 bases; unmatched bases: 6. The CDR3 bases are TGTGCCAGCAGTGAGACAGGGGATAGCACTGAAGCTTTCTTT. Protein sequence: CASSETGDSTEAFF.

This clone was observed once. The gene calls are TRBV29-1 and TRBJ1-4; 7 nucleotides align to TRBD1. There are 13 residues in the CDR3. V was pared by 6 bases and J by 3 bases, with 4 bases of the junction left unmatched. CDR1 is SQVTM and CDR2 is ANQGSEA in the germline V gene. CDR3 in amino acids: CSVQGVSNEKLFF. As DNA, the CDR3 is TGCAGCGTGCAGGGGGTTTCTAATGAAAAACTGTTTTTT.

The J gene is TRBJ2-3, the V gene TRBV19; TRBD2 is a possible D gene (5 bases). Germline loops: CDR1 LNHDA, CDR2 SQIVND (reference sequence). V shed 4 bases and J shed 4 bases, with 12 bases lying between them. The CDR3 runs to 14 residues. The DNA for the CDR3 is TGTGCCAGTAGTACGTCCGGGATTCCAGATACGCAGTATTTT. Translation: CASSTSGIPDTQYF.